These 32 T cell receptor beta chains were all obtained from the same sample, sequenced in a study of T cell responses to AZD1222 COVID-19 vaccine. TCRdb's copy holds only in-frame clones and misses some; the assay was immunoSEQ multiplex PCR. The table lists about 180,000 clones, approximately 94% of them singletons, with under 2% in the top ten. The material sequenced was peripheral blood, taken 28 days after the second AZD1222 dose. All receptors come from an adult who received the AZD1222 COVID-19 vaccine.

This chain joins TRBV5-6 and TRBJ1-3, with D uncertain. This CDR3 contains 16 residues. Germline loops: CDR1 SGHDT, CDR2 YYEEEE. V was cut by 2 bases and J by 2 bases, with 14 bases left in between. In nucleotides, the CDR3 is TGTGCCAGCAGCTTTCGTCGGGCTGGTCCTGGAAACACCATATATTTT. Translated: CASSFRRAGPGNTIYF.

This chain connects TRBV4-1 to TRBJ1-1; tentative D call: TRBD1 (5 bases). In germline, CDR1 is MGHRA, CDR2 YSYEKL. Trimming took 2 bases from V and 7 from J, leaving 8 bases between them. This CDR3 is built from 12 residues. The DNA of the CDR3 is TGCGCCAGCAGCCAACCGGGACTTGAAGCTTTCTTT. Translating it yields CASSQPGLEAFF.

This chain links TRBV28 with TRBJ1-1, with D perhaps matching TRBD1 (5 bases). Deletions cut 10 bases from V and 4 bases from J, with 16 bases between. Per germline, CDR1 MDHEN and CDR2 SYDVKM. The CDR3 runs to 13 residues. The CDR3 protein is CANAERQSTEAFF. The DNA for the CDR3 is TGTGCCAACGCCGAAAGACAGAGCACTGAAGCTTTCTTT.

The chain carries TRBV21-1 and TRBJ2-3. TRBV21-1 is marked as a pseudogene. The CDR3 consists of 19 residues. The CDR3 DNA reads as TGTGCCAGCAGCAAAGACGTACTGCCGGGCAGGCCTAGCACAGATACGCAGTATTTT. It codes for CASSKDVLPGRPSTDTQYF.

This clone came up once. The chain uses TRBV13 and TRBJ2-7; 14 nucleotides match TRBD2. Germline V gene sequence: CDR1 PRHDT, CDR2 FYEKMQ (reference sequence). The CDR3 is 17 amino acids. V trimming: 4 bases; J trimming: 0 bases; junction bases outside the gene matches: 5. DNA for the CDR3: TGTGCCAGCAGCTCCCCGGGGACTAGCGGGAGCTCCTACGAGCAGTACTTC. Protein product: CASSSPGTSGSSYEQYF. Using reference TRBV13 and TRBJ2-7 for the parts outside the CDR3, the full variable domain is AAGVIQSPRHLIKEKRETATLKCYPIPRHDTVYWYQQGPGQDPQFLISFYEKMQSDKGSIPDRFSAQQFSDYHSELNMSSLELGDSALYFCASSSPGTSGSSYEQYFGPGTRLTVT.

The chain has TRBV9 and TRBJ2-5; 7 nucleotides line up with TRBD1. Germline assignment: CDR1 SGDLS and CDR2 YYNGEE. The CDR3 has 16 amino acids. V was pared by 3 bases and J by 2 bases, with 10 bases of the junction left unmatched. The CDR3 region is CASSGTGTAPQETQYF. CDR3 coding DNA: TGTGCCAGCAGCGGAACTGGGACAGCTCCACAAGAGACCCAGTACTTC.

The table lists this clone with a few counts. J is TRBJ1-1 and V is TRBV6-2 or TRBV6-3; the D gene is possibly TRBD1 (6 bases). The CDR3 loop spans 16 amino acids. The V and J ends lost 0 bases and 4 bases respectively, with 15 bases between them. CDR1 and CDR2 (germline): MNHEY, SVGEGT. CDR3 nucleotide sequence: TGTGCCAGCAGTTACTCACAGGGTGGGCTCGGCACTGAAGCTTTCTTT. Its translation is CASSYSQGGLGTEAFF.

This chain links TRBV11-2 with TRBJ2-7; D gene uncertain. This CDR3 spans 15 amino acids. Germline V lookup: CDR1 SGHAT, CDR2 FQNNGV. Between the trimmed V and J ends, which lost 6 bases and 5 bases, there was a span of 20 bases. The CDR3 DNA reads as TGTGCCAGCAGTTCTGTTCGTGGGCTGAAGCACGAGCAGTACTTC. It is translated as CASSSVRGLKHEQYF.

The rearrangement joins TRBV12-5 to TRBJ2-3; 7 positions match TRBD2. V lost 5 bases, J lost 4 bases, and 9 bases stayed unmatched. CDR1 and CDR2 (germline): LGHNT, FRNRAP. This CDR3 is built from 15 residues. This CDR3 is CASGLRGVPADTQYF. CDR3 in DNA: TGTGCTAGTGGTCTTCGGGGGGTTCCCGCAGATACGCAGTATTTT.

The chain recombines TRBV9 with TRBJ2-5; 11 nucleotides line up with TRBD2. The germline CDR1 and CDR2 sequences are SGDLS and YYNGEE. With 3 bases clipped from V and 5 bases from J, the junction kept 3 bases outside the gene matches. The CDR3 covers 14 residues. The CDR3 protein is CASSDRLAGETQYF. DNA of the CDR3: TGTGCCAGCAGCGATCGACTAGCGGGGGAGACCCAGTACTTC.

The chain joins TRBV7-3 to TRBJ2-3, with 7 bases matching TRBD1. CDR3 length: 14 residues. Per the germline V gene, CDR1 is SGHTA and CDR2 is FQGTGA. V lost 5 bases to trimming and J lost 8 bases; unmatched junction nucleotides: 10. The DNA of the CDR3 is TGTGCCAGCAGCCCCCTGAGCGAGGGGGCTACGCAGTATTTT. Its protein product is CASSPLSEGATQYF.

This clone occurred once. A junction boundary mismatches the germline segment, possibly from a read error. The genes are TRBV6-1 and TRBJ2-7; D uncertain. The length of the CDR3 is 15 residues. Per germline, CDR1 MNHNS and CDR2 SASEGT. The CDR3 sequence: CASNERVRASYEQYF. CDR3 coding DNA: TGTGCCAGCAATGAAAGGGTCCGGGCGTCCTACGAGCAGTACTTC.

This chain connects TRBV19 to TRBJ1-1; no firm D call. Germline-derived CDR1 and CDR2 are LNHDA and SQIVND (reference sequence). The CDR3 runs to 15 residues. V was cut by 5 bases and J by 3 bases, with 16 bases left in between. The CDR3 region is CASSYLGSWHTEAFF. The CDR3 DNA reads TGTGCCAGTAGTTACTTAGGGTCCTGGCACACTGAAGCTTTCTTT.

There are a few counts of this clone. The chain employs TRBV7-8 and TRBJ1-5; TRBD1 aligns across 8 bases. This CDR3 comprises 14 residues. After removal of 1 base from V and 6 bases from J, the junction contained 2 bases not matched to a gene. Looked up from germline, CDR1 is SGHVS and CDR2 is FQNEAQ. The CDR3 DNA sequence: TGTGCCAGCAGCTTAGGGACAGGGAGTCAGCCCCAGCATTTT. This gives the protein CASSLGTGSQPQHF.

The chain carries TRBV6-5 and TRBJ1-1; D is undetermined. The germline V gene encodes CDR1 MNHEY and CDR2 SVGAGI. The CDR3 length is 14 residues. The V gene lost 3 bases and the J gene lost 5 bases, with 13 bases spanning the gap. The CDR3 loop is CASSYLGPGTEAFF. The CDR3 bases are TGTGCCAGCAGTTATTTAGGGCCGGGGACTGAAGCTTTCTTT.

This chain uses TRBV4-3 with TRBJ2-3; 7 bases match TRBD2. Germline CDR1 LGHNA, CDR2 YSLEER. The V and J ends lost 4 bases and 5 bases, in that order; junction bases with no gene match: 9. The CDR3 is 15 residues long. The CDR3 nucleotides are TGCGCCAGCAGCCGAATCACTAGCGCAATAGATACGCAGTATTTT. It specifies CASSRITSAIDTQYF.

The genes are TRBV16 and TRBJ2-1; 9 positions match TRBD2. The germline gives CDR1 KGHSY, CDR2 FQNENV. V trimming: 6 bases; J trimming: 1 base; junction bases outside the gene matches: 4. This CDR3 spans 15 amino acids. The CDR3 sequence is CASSLSGRSYNEQFF. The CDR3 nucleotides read TGTGCCAGCAGTCTAAGCGGGAGGTCCTACAATGAGCAGTTCTTC.

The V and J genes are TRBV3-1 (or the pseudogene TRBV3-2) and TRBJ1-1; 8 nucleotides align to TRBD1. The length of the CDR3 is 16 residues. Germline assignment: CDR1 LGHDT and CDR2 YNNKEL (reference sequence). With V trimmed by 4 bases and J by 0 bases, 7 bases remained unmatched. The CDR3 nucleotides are TGTGCCAGCAGCCGATACACGGGACAGGTGAACACTGAAGCTTTCTTT. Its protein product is CASSRYTGQVNTEAFF.

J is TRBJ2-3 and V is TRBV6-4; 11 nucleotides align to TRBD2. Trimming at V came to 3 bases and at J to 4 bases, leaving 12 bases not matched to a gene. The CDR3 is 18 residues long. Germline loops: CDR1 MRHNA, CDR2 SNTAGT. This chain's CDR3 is CASSEEVAGGPGSDTQYF. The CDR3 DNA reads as TGTGCCAGCAGTGAGGAAGTAGCGGGAGGGCCCGGGTCAGATACGCAGTATTTT.

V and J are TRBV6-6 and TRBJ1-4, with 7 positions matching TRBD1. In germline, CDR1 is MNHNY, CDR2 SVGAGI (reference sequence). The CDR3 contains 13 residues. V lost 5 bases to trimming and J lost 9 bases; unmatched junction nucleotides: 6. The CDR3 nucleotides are TGTGCCAGCAGTCATGACAGGGTACAAAAACTGTTTTTT. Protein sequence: CASSHDRVQKLFF.

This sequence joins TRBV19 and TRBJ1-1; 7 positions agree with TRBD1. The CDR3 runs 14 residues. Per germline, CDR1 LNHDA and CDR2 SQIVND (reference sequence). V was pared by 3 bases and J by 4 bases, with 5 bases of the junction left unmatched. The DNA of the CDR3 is TGTGCCAGTAGTATTGACAGGGAGGTCACTGAAGCTTTCTTT. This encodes CASSIDREVTEAFF.

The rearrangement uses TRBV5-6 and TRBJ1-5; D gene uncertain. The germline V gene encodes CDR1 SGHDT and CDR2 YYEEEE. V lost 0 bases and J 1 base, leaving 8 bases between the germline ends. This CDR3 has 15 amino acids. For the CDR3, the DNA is TGTGCCAGCAGCTTGGGCGTCCCCAGCAATCAGCCCCAGCATTTT. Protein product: CASSLGVPSNQPQHF.

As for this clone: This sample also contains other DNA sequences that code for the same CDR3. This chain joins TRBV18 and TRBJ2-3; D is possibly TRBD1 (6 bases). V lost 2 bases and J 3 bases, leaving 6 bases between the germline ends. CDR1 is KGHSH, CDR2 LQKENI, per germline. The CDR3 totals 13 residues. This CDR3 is CASSPRGTDTQYF. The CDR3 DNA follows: TGTGCCAGCTCACCAAGGGGGACAGATACGCAGTATTTT.

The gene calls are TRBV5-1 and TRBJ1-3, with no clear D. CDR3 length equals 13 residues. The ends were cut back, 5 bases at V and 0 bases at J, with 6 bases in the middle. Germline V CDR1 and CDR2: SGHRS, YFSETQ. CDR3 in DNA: TGCGCCAGCAGTGGCCTCTCTGGAAACACCATATATTTT. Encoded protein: CASSGLSGNTIYF.

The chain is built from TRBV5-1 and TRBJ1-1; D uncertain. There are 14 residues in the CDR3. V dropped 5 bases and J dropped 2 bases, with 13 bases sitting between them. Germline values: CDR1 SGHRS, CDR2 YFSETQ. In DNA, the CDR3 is TGCGCCAGCAGTGACGGACCAATTAACACTGAAGCTTTCTTT. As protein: CASSDGPINTEAFF.

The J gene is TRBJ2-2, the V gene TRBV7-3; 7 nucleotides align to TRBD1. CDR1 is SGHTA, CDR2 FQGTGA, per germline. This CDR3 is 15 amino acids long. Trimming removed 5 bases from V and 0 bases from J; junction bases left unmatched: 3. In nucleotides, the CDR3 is TGTGCCAGCAGCAAAACAGGGGCGAACACCGGGGAGCTGTTTTTT. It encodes CASSKTGANTGELFF.

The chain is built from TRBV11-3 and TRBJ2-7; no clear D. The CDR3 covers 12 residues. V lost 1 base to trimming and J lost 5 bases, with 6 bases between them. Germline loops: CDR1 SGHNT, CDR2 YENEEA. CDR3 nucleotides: TGTGCCAGCAGCTTAGTACTGGACGAGCAGTACTTC. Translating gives CASSLVLDEQYF.

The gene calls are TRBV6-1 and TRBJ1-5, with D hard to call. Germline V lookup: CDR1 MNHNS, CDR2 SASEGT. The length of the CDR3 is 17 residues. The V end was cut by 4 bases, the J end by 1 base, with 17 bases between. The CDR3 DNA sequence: TGTGCCAGCAGTGCAAAAAACCCTCGTTGGAGCAATCAGCCCCAGCATTTT. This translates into CASSAKNPRWSNQPQHF.

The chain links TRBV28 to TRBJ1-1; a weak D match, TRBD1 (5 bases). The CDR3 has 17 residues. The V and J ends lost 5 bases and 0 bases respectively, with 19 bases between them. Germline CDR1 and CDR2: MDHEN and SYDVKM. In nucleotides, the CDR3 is TGTGCCAGCAGTCGCAAAAAGTCCAGGGCGATGAACACTGAAGCTTTCTTT. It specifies CASSRKKSRAMNTEAFF.

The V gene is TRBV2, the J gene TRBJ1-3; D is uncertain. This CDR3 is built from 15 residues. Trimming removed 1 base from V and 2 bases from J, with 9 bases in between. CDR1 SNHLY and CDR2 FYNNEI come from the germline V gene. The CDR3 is CASSEEYYPGNTIYF. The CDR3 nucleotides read TGTGCCAGCAGTGAAGAGTATTACCCTGGAAACACCATATATTTT.

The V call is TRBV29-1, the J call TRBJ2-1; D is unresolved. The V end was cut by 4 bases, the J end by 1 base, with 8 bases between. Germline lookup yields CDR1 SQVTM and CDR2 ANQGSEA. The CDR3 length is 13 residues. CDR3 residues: CSVVTLSYNEQFF. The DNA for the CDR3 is TGCAGCGTTGTTACGTTATCCTACAATGAGCAGTTCTTC.

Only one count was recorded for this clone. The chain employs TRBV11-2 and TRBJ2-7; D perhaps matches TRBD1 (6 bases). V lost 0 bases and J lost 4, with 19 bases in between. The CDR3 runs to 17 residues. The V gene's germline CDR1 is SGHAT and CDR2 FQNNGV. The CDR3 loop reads CASSLDLGSGQQYEQYF. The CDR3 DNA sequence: TGTGCCAGCAGCTTAGATTTGGGGTCCGGACAGCAATACGAGCAGTACTTC.